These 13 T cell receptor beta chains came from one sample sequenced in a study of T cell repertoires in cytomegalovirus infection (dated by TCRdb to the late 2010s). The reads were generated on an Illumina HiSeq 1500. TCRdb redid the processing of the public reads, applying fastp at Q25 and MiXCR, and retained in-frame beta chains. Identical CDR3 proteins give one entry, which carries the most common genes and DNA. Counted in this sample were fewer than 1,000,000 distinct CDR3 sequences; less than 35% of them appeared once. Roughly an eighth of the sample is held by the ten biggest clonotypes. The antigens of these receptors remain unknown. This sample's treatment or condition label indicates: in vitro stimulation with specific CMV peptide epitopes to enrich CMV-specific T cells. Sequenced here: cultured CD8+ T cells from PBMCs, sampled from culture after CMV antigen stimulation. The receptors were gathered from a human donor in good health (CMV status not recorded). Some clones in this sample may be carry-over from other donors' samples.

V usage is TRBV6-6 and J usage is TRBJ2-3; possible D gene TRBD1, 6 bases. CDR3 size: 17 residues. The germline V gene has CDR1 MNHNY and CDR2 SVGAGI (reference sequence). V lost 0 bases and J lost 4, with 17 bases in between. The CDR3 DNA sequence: TGTGCCAGCAGTTACTCTCTGGCAGGGGTTAATCCAGATACGCAGTATTTT. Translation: CASSYSLAGVNPDTQYF.

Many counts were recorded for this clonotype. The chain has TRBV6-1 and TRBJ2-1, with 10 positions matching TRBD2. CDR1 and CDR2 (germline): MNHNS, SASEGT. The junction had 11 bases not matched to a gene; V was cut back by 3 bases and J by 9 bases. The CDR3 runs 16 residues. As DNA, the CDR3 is TGTGCCAGCAGTGATCCCCCTAGCGGGGGATTAGGTGAGCAGTTCTTC. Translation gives CASSDPPSGGLGEQFF.

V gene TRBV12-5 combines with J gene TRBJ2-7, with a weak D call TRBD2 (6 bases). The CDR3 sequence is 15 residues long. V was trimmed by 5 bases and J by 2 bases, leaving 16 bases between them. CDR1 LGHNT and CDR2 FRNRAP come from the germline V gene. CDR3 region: CASGLFLRETYEQYF. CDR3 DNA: TGTGCTAGTGGTCTTTTCCTTCGGGAGACCTACGAGCAGTACTTC.

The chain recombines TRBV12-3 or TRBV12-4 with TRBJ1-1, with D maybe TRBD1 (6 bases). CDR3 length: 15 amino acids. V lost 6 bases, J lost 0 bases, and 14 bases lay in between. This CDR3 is CASRFSNRVNTEAFF. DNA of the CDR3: TGTGCCAGCAGATTTAGCAACAGGGTGAACACTGAAGCTTTCTTT.

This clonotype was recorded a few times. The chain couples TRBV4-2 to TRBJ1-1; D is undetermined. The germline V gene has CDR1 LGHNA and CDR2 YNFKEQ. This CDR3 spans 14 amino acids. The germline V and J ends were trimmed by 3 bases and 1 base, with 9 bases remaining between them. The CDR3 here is CASSHDPENTEAFF. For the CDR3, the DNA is TGTGCCAGCAGCCACGACCCAGAGAACACTGAAGCTTTCTTT.

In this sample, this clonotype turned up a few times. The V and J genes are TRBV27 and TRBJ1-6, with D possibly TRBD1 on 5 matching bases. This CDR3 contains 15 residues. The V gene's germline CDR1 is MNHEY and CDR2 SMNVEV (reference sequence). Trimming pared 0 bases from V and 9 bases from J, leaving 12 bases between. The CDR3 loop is CASSLSRDPSSPLHF. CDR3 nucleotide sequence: TGTGCCAGCAGTTTATCACGGGACCCCTCTTCACCCCTCCACTTT.

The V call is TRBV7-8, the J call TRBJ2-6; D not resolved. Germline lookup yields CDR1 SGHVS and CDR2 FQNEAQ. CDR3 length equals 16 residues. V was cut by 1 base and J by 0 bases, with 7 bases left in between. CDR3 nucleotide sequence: TGTGCCAGCAGCTTAGATCGGACCTCTGGGGCCAACGTCCTGACTTTC. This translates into CASSLDRTSGANVLTF.

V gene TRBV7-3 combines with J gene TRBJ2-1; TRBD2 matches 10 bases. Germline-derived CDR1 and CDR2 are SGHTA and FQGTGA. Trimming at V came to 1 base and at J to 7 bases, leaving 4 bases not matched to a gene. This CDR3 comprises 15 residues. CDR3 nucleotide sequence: TGTGCCAGCAGCTTAATGGGACTAGCGTCTAATGAGCAGTTCTTC. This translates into CASSLMGLASNEQFF.

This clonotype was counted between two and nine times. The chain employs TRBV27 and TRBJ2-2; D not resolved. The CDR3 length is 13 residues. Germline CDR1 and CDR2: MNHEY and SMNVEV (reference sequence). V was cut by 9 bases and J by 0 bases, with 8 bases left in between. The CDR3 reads CASTASNTGELFF. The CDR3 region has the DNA TGTGCCAGTACTGCCTCGAACACCGGGGAGCTGTTTTTT.

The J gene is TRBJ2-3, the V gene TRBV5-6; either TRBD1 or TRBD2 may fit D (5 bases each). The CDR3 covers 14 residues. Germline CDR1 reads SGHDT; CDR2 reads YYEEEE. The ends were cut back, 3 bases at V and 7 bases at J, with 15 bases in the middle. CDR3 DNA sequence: TGTGCCAGCAGCTCGAGCCGGTGGGGGTATACGCAGTATTTT. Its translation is CASSSSRWGYTQYF.

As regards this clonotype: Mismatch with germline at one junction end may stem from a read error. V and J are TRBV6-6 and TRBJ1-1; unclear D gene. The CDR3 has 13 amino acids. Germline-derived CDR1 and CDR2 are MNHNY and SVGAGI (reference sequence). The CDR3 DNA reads TGTGCCGGCAGTGAGGATGGGAACACTGAAGCTTTCTTT. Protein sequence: CAGSEDGNTEAFF.

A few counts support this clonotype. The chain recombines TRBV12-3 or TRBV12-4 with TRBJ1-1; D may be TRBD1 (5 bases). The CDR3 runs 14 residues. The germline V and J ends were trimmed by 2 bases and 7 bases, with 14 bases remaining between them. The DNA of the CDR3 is TGTGCCAGCAGTTTATGGCAGGGCGCCGGTGAAGCTTTCTTT. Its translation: CASSLWQGAGEAFF.

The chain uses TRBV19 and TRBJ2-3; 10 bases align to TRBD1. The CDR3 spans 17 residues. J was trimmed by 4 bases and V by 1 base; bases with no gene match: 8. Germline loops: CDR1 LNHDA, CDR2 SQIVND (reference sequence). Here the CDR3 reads CASSIAVETGGADTQYF. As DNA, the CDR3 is TGTGCCAGTAGTATAGCTGTGGAGACAGGGGGCGCAGATACGCAGTATTTT.